These 3 T cell receptor beta chains originate from one sample sequenced in a study of OX40 agonist ivuxolimab in advanced cancers. The assay was immunoSEQ multiplex PCR, and TCRdb's table has in-frame clones only and misses some. The table has 45,000 to 55,000 clones, roughly 94% seen once. The sample was CD4+ or CD8+ T cells sorted from blood, taken in a trial of the OX40 agonist ivuxolimab. The receptors stem from an adult with an advanced solid tumor such as melanoma, head and neck, liver or kidney cancer.

This chain links TRBV7-2 with TRBJ2-1; D gene uncertain. The CDR3 consists of 12 residues. CDR1 is SGHTA, CDR2 FQGNSA, per germline. V lost 1 base to trimming and J lost 7 bases, with 5 bases between them. The CDR3 protein is CASSLVSNEQFF. As DNA, the CDR3 is TGTGCCAGCAGCTTAGTTAGTAATGAGCAGTTCTTC.

The chain joins TRBV11-2 to TRBJ1-3; TRBD1 is a possible D gene (5 bases). V lost 5 bases, J lost 4 bases, and 15 bases lay in between. Germline lookup yields CDR1 SGHAT and CDR2 FQNNGV. This CDR3 is built from 15 residues. The CDR3 spells CASSLGPGLGNTIYF. The CDR3 nucleotides read TGTGCCAGCAGCCTAGGGCCGGGGCTAGGAAACACCATATATTTT. Combining the CDR3 with reference TRBV11-2 and TRBJ1-3 gives the whole variable domain EAGVAQSPRYKIIEKRQSVAFWCNPISGHATLYWYQQILGQGPKLLIQFQNNGVVDDSQLPKDRFSAERLKGVDSTLKIQPAKLEDSAVYLCASSLGPGLGNTIYFGEGSWLTVV.

The V gene is TRBV10-3, the J gene TRBJ1-6; no definite D call. Per the germline V gene, CDR1 is ENHRY and CDR2 is SYGVKD. V gave up 2 bases and J gave up 0 bases, with 8 bases separating them. CDR3 length: 16 residues. The CDR3 spells CAISEDASSYNSPLHF. The CDR3 bases are TGTGCCATCAGTGAGGACGCGAGCTCCTATAATTCACCCCTCCACTTT.